The present T cell receptor beta chain was sequenced within a study of regulatory T cells in long-lasting Graves disease. Relying on iRepertoire HTBI primers and Arm-PCR of CDR3 regions, the team built TCR beta libraries. TCRdb independently ran MiXCR on the multiplex PCR reads; one entry per CDR3 protein. The table records around 500,000 distinct CDR3 sequences, about 13% of them present only once. Germline lookup yields CDR1 LNHNV and CDR2 YYDKDF (reference sequence). V was clipped by 6 bases and J by 10 bases, with 19 bases between them. The CDR3 contains 14 residues. The sample holds one count of this clonotype. A far larger clone is just one base off, so this is likely a read error. The time point: newly diagnosed GD, antithyroid drugs for less than 3 months. The TCR library was prepared using RNA isolated from PBMCs. Peripheral blood, 7 to 9.5 milliliters of it, was drawn into EDTA tubes. These data were likewise used in another study, on T cells in Graves' hyperthyroidism and ophthalmopathy.

The chain has TRBV15 and TRBJ2-1; D uncertain. This TCR was recovered from a man younger than 40 with Graves disease. Specimen: peripheral blood mononuclear cells (PBMCs), collected at new diagnosis, from a patient treated with antithyroid drugs. CDR3 amino acids: CATSPGLSSYEQFF. CDR3 sequence (DNA): TGTGCCACCAGTCCGGGCCTTTCCTCCTACGAGCAGTTCTTC.